Listed here are 23 T cell receptor beta chains from one sample, sequenced in a study of blood T cells in healthy people across ages. Through a sample-barcoded 5' primer and a J-beta primer mix, a second PCR was run for roughly 6 to 11 cycles. In TCRdb, the 5' RACE reads were re-called with MiXCR into one record per CDR3 protein. The profile shows under 2,000,000 distinct CDR3 sequences, around 50% of them singletons. Sequenced material: blood. The receptors shown here come from a woman in her 40s in good health.

This clonotype came up a few times. This chain uses TRBV20-1 with TRBJ2-3; either TRBD1 or TRBD2 may supply D (5 bases each). CDR1 is DFQATT and CDR2 is SNEGSKA in the germline V gene (reference sequence). This CDR3 has 13 amino acids. The CDR3: CRGVAGNTDTQYF. As DNA, the CDR3 is TGCAGGGGGGTTGCAGGCAACACAGATACGCAGTATTTT.

The chain is built from TRBV28 and TRBJ2-7; 7 bases match TRBD1. There are 16 residues in the CDR3. Germline values: CDR1 MDHEN, CDR2 SYDVKM. Trimming at V came to 10 bases and at J to 1 base, leaving 16 bases not matched to a gene. The chain's CDR3 is CATIVTGIVFSYEQYF. CDR3 nucleotide sequence: TGTGCCACGATAGTGACAGGGATCGTTTTTTCCTACGAGCAGTACTTC.

This clonotype was seen only a few times. The chain has TRBV5-1 and TRBJ2-5; unclear D gene. CDR3 length: 14 residues. Trimming cost V 2 bases and J 5 bases, with 13 bases left between them. In germline, CDR1 is SGHRS, CDR2 YFSETQ. CDR3 nucleotide sequence: TGCGCCAGCAGCTTTGATCGCAGTCTGGAGACCCAGTACTTC. The encoded protein is CASSFDRSLETQYF.

In this sample, this clonotype turned up a few times. V is TRBV5-1 and J is TRBJ1-2; 10 nucleotides align to TRBD1. The junction had 12 bases not matched to a gene; V was cut back by 4 bases and J by 9 bases. The germline gives CDR1 SGHRS, CDR2 YFSETQ. The CDR3 sequence is 15 residues long. The CDR3 bases are TGCGCCAGCAGCCGGAGCCCGGGGACAGGGGACCGCTACACCTTC. It specifies CASSRSPGTGDRYTF.

J is TRBJ2-1 and V is TRBV12-3 or TRBV12-4; 8 bases agree with TRBD2. After removal of 7 bases from V and 7 bases from J, the junction contained 9 bases not matched to a gene. The CDR3 spans 14 residues. CDR3 nucleotide sequence: TGTGCCAGCACCTCGGCGGGGGGCGGGAATGAGCAGTTCTTC. This sequence encodes CASTSAGGGNEQFF.

This clonotype was observed at least ten times. V and J are TRBV4-2 and TRBJ2-5; D might be TRBD1 or TRBD2, each matching 5 bases. The CDR3 runs to 16 residues. With 0 bases removed from V and 2 bases from J, the gap between germline ends came to 13 bases. Germline V lookup: CDR1 LGHNA, CDR2 YNFKEQ. The CDR3, as DNA: TGTGCCAGCAGCCAAGATTACCGGGGCAGACAAGAGACCCAGTACTTC. Amino acid sequence: CASSQDYRGRQETQYF.

V is TRBV2 and J is TRBJ2-5; TRBD2 matches at 11 bases. This CDR3 is built from 14 residues. From germline, CDR1 is SNHLY and CDR2 FYNNEI. Trimming removed 8 bases from V and 2 bases from J; junction bases left unmatched: 4. The CDR3 loop is CASGRLAGQETQYF. Written as DNA, the CDR3 is TGTGCCAGCGGAAGACTAGCGGGGCAAGAGACCCAGTACTTC.

V usage is TRBV28 and J usage is TRBJ1-6; 9 bases map to TRBD1. Germline V gives CDR1 MDHEN, CDR2 SYDVKM. The CDR3 is 15 residues long. The ends lost 6 bases at V and 8 bases at J; junction bases unmatched: 8. The CDR3 nucleotides read TGTGCCAGCAGCCTCTACCGGGACAGGGATTCACCCCTCCACTTT. Its translation: CASSLYRDRDSPLHF. Full variable domain (outside the CDR3, taken from reference TRBV28 and TRBJ1-6): DVKVTQSSRYLVKRTGEKVFLECVQDMDHENMFWYRQDPGLGLRLIYFSYDVKMKEKGDIPEGYSVSREKKERFSLILESASTNQTSMYLCASSLYRDRDSPLHFGNGTRLTVT.

The chain has TRBV7-9 and TRBJ2-3; no clear D. Germline V gene sequence: CDR1 SEHNR, CDR2 FQNEAQ (reference sequence). This CDR3 region has 15 residues. Trimming shortened V by 1 base and J by 0 bases, and 8 bases separated the two germline ends. For the CDR3, the DNA is TGTGCCAGCAGCTTAGATGATGCTAGCACAGATACGCAGTATTTT. Translation gives CASSLDDASTDTQYF.

A few counts support this clonotype. The chain recombines TRBV4-1 with TRBJ1-6; a weak D match, TRBD1 (6 bases). CDR3 length: 16 amino acids. Germline V lookup: CDR1 MGHRA, CDR2 YSYEKL. V lost 2 bases to trimming and J lost 6 bases, with 14 bases between them. The CDR3 DNA is TGCGCCAGCAGCCAATCAAGGGGAGGGGGTAATTCACCCCTCCACTTT. Translating it yields CASSQSRGGGNSPLHF.

This chain uses TRBV28 with TRBJ2-1, with 11 bases matching TRBD2. The end of the DNA aligns better with TRBJ2-7, so the J call may be wrong. This CDR3 is built from 14 residues. Germline V gene sequence: CDR1 MDHEN, CDR2 SYDVKM. Here the CDR3 reads CASGELAGGEEQYF. The CDR3 DNA sequence: TGTGCCAGCGGAGAATTAGCGGGGGGGGAAGAGCAGTACTTC.

A few counts support this clonotype. The genes are TRBV20-1 and TRBJ2-6, with D maybe TRBD1 (6 bases). The CDR3 totals 14 residues. Germline-derived CDR1 and CDR2 are DFQATT and SNEGSKA (reference sequence). V was clipped by 6 bases and J by 4 bases, with 13 bases between them. For the CDR3, the DNA is TGCAGTGCCCTACAGGGTTACGGGGCCAACGTCCTGACTTTC. Its translation is CSALQGYGANVLTF.

The table lists this clonotype with a count of one. The rearrangement joins TRBV20-1 to TRBJ2-1, with D possibly TRBD1 on 7 matching bases. The CDR3 is 19 amino acids. Germline V gene lookup returns CDR1 DFQATT and CDR2 SNEGSKA (reference sequence). Deletions cut 1 base from V and 0 bases from J, with 22 bases between. The CDR3, as DNA: TGCAGTGCTAGAGCGGGGGACAGCTTAGTCCTAAGCTCCTACAATGAGCAGTTCTTC. Its translation: CSARAGDSLVLSSYNEQFF.

The V and J genes are TRBV28 and TRBJ2-6, with 10 bases aligning to TRBD1. The CDR3 covers 17 residues. The V and J ends lost 6 bases and 5 bases, in that order; junction bases with no gene match: 10. CDR1 and CDR2 from the germline V gene are MDHEN and SYDVKM. CDR3 coding DNA: TGTGCCAGCAGCAAGGACAGGGGGAACCTTCGGGCCAACGTCCTGACTTTC. Translating gives CASSKDRGNLRANVLTF.

The CDR3 DNA sequence: TGTGCCAGCAGTTACCTTCAAGGGGACGTTTATGGCTACACCTTC. Translating it yields CASSYLQGDVYGYTF. This chain joins TRBV6-6 and TRBJ1-2; TRBD1 might be the D (5 bases). The V end was cut by 2 bases, the J end by 5 bases, with 15 bases between. This CDR3 is built from 15 residues. Per germline, CDR1 MNHNY and CDR2 SVGAGI (reference sequence).

The chain combines TRBV10-3 with TRBJ1-1, with 7 positions matching TRBD1. The V gene end was trimmed by 6 bases and the J gene end by 0 bases; junction bases not matched to a gene: 7. Germline values: CDR1 ENHRY, CDR2 SYGVKD. This CDR3 is built from 15 residues. DNA of the CDR3: TGTGCCATCAGCGATCAGACAGGGTTGAACACTGAAGCTTTCTTT. This gives the protein CAISDQTGLNTEAFF.

The genes are TRBV6-2 or TRBV6-3 and TRBJ2-3, with D possibly TRBD1 on 6 matching bases. The CDR3 has 15 residues. V was pared by 6 bases and J by 3 bases, with 16 bases between. Germline CDR1 reads MNHEY; CDR2 reads SVGEGT. This CDR3 reads CASRDTGTWTDTQYF. The CDR3 nucleotides are TGTGCCAGCAGAGATACAGGGACGTGGACAGATACGCAGTATTTT.

This clonotype was counted between two and nine times. The rearrangement joins TRBV27 to TRBJ2-5, with D possibly matching TRBD1 (8 bases). Looked up from germline, CDR1 is MNHEY and CDR2 is SMNVEV (reference sequence). Trimming took off 5 bases at V and 5 bases at J, with 15 bases between the two ends. The CDR3 spans 14 residues. This CDR3 is CASSEQGGRETQYF. CDR3 nucleotides: TGTGCCAGCAGTGAACAGGGGGGGAGGGAGACCCAGTACTTC.

As for this clonotype: Just one base apart from a much larger clone, this may be a read error. This sequence joins TRBV27 and TRBJ2-7; either TRBD1 or TRBD2 may supply D (5 bases each). This CDR3 has 14 amino acids. The germline V gene encodes CDR1 MNHEY and CDR2 SMNVEV (reference sequence). Trimming removed 5 bases at V and 1 base at J, with 12 bases between. The CDR3 region is CASSGSGASYEQYF. The DNA for the CDR3 is TGTGCCAGCAGTGGGTCCGGGGCGTCCTACGAGCAGTACTTC.

The genes are TRBV7-9 and TRBJ1-2; no clear D. The V gene lost 7 bases and the J gene lost 8 bases, with 23 bases spanning the gap. This CDR3 comprises 15 residues. Germline CDR1 reads SEHNR; CDR2 reads FQNEAQ (reference sequence). The DNA for the CDR3 is TGTGCCAGCACTTCCGGGAGGACTGACGGGAAGGGCTACACCTTC. This gives the protein CASTSGRTDGKGYTF.

This clonotype has only a few counts. The genes are TRBV28 and TRBJ1-2; 9 nucleotides line up with TRBD1. Per germline, CDR1 MDHEN and CDR2 SYDVKM. CDR3 size: 16 residues. V was pared by 2 bases and J by 4 bases, with 8 bases of the junction left unmatched. The CDR3 DNA is TGTGCCAGCAGTTTAATGGGACAGGGAGGCGGCTATGGCTACACCTTC. It is translated as CASSLMGQGGGYGYTF.

This clonotype was seen only a few times. The chain links TRBV14 to TRBJ2-5, with TRBD1 as a possible D gene (6 bases). V lost 0 bases to trimming and J lost 2 bases, with 22 bases between them. The germline CDR1 and CDR2 sequences are SGHDN and FVKESK. The length of the CDR3 is 19 residues. In DNA, the CDR3 is TGTGCCAGCAGCCAAGATCAGATAGAGAAGACAGGAAGGCAAGAGACCCAGTACTTC. Translating it yields CASSQDQIEKTGRQETQYF. Looking up the rest from reference TRBV14 and TRBJ2-5 gives the full variable domain: EAGVTQFPSHSVIEKGQTVTLRCDPISGHDNLYWYRRVMGKEIKFLLHFVKESKQDESGMPNNRFLAERTGGTYSTLKVQPAELEDSGVYFCASSQDQIEKTGRQETQYFGPGTRLLVL.

The chain employs TRBV28 and TRBJ2-1, with D possibly TRBD1 on 5 matching bases. The V end lost 6 bases, the J end lost 13 bases, and 34 bases lay between the germline ends. This CDR3 is 18 amino acids long. Germline CDR1 reads MDHEN; CDR2 reads SYDVKM. The chain's CDR3 is CASSSIQHSTGVLETQFF. The CDR3 bases are TGTGCCAGCAGCTCCATTCAACATTCAACAGGAGTTTTAGAGACCCAGTTCTTC.